The sequence of this T cell receptor beta chain was determined in a study of T cell repertoires in cytomegalovirus infection. Overall study: From public TCR beta signatures came an indication of both CMV infection and matching HLA type.

This clonotype was detected a few times. The antigen remains undetermined. The CDR3 has 12 residues. V shed 0 bases and J shed 2 bases, with 4 bases lying between them. CDR1 SQVTM and CDR2 ANQGSEA come from the germline V gene. MiXCR, run by TCRdb on the reads, gives a single entry per CDR3 protein. This table holds 80,000 to 95,000 distinct CDR3 sequences, about 29% found once. The chain is built from TRBV29-1 and TRBJ1-2, with unresolved D. This TCR derives from a human donor in good health (CMV status not recorded). Some clones in this sample may be carry-over from other donors' samples. Sequences were derived from CD8+ T cells from cultured PBMCs, sampled from culture after CMV antigen stimulation. The CDR3 here is CSVEEQNYGYTF. The CDR3 DNA reads TGCAGCGTTGAAGAACAGAACTATGGCTACACCTTC.